This TCR beta chain was profiled in a study of shared clonotypes between healthy human individuals. Study-level results: Sequencing depth was expected to affect clonotype sharing among donors.

As originally analysed: ImmunoSEQ sequences covered only the junction and lacked quality scores; filtering therefore differed. TCRdb keeps only in-frame clones here, not all; method: immunoSEQ multiplex PCR. V and J calls and clone size come straight from that table; D and trimming were deduced from the DNA. The table includes about 2.1 million clones, just under 95% detected once. Naive CD8 cells comprised CD45RO-negative, CCR7-positively selected cells, excluding terminally differentiated effector memory CD45RA+ cells. Recent acute infections and vaccinations were absent in the healthy HIV-negative adult donors. Only one count was recorded for this clone. The antigen is not known. The sample comprised naive CD8+ T cells from PBMCs. The receptor was derived from a man aged 18 to 30 in good health. Some clones in this sample may be carry-over from other donors' samples.

The CDR3 sequence: CASSPHSPRYGYTF. The CDR3 DNA follows: TGCGCCAGCAGTCCGCACTCCCCACGCTATGGCTACACCTTC. This rearrangement joins TRBV5-1 to TRBJ1-2; no reliable D call. Germline loops: CDR1 SGHRS, CDR2 YFSETQ. With 5 bases removed from V and 4 bases from J, the gap between germline ends came to 15 bases. CDR3 length: 14 residues.